The 6 T cell receptor beta chains given below trace back to one sample, sequenced in a study of blood T cell repertoires in COVID-19. The assay was immunoSEQ multiplex PCR, and TCRdb's table has in-frame clones only and misses some. The sample consists of some 10,000 clones, less than 90% of them appearing once. The specimen was peripheral blood. These receptors were collected from a woman in her sixties with active COVID-19.

V and J are TRBV5-5 and TRBJ1-6; tentative D call: TRBD1 (5 bases). The germline V and J ends were trimmed by 0 bases and 9 bases, with 19 bases remaining between them. The CDR3 covers 17 residues. CDR1 is SGHKS and CDR2 is YYEKEE in the germline V gene (reference sequence). CDR3 sequence reads: CASSLDWSGTRGSPLHF. Written as DNA, the CDR3 is TGTGCCAGCAGCTTGGATTGGTCCGGGACTAGGGGTTCACCCCTCCACTTT.

The CDR3 region is CASSQEGGGGSSGNTIYF. The DNA for the CDR3 is TGTGCCAGCAGCCAAGAAGGTGGGGGGGGCAGCTCTGGAAACACCATATATTTT. The chain couples TRBV4-2 to TRBJ1-3; TRBD1 might be the D (6 bases). Trimming shortened V by 0 bases and J by 0 bases, and 15 bases separated the two germline ends. CDR3 size: 18 residues. Looked up from germline, CDR1 is LGHNA and CDR2 is YNFKEQ.

This clone came up once. The chain combines TRBV4-1 with TRBJ2-5, with a tentative D call TRBD1 (6 bases). The CDR3 runs 15 residues. The V and J ends lost 0 bases and 2 bases respectively, with 10 bases between them. Germline CDR1 is MGHRA and CDR2 is YSYEKL. The CDR3 DNA reads TGCGCCAGCAGCCAAGAACCCAGGGGACAAGAGACCCAGTACTTC. It specifies CASSQEPRGQETQYF.

The chain employs TRBV27 and TRBJ2-1; 9 bases agree with TRBD2. The CDR3 length is 17 residues. Trimming at V came to 5 bases and at J to 3 bases, leaving 11 bases not matched to a gene. Germline CDR1 reads MNHEY; CDR2 reads SMNVEV (reference sequence). CDR3 bases: TGTGCCAGCAGTCCCCCGCGTAGCGGGAGTTTCTACAATGAGCAGTTCTTC. It encodes CASSPPRSGSFYNEQFF.

The chain has TRBV7-9 and TRBJ1-3; no clear D gene. V lost 1 base and J lost 0, with 7 bases in between. Per germline, CDR1 SEHNR and CDR2 FQNEAQ (reference sequence). The CDR3 sequence is 15 residues long. The CDR3 here is CASSLGGRSGNTIYF. DNA for the CDR3: TGTGCCAGCAGCTTAGGAGGGCGCTCTGGAAACACCATATATTTT.

This clone is a singleton in its sample. The rearrangement links TRBV6-5 to TRBJ1-6; D is unclear. CDR1 and CDR2 (germline): MNHEY, SVGAGI. CDR3 length: 14 residues. The ends were cut back, 6 bases at V and 5 bases at J, with 11 bases in the middle. The CDR3 DNA sequence: TGTGCCAGCAGCCGGGGAGGAAATAATTCACCCCTCCACTTT. Its protein is CASSRGGNNSPLHF.